Listed here is a single T cell receptor beta chain. The RNA input was about 0.45 to 1 ug, and it was reverse transcribed with random hexamers. TCRdb recomputed calls from the immunoSEQ multiplex PCR reads with MiXCR, one row per CDR3 protein. The sample holds 75,000 to 95,000 distinct CDR3 sequences, 85% to 95% seen once. The data derive from a study of CD8 T cells in Susac syndrome. The germline V gene has CDR1 SGHAT and CDR2 FQNNGV. The length of the CDR3 is 16 residues. The junction had 4 bases not matched to a gene; V was cut back by 2 bases and J by 4 bases. The rearrangement joins TRBV11-2 to TRBJ2-3; TRBD2 matches 12 bases. The sequence derives from a human donor with Susac syndrome. The material sequenced was CD8+ T cells from PBMCs. CDR3 in amino acids: CASSLMTSGSADTQYF. The CDR3 nucleotides are TGTGCCAGCAGCTTAATGACTAGCGGGAGCGCAGATACGCAGTATTTT.